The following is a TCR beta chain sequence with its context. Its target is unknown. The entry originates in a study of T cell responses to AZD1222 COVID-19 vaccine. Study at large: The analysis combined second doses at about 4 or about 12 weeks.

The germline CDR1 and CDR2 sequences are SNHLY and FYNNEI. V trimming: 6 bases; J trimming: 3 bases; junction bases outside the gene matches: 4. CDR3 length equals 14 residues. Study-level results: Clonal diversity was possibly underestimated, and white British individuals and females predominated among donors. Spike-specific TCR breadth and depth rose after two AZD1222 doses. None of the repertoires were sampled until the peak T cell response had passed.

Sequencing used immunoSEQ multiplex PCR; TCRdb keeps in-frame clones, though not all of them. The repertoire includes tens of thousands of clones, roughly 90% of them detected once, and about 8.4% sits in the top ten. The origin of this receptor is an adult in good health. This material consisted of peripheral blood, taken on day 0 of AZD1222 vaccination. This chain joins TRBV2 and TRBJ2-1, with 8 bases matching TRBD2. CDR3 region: CASRLAANYNEQFF. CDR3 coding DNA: TGTGCCAGCAGACTAGCGGCTAACTACAATGAGCAGTTCTTC.